Following are 27 T cell receptor beta chains from one sample sequenced in a study of shared clonotypes between healthy human individuals. Sequenced by immunoSEQ multiplex PCR; TCRdb stores in-frame clones only, minus some. This table holds 1.5 million to 2.5 million clones, about 95% found once. The naive CD8 subset, CD45RO-negative cells positively selected for CCR7, excluded terminally differentiated effector memory CD45RA+ cells. The source material was naive CD8+ T cells sorted from blood. Receptors were obtained from a man aged 18 to 35 in good health.

Points on this clone: Other nucleotide sequences in the sample specify the same CDR3. The chain joins TRBV4-1 to TRBJ2-7; D unclear. This CDR3 contains 13 residues. Trimming took 1 base from V and 2 from J, leaving 6 bases between them. Germline loops: CDR1 MGHRA, CDR2 YSYEKL. This CDR3 reads CASSQGPPYEQYF. For the CDR3, the DNA is TGCGCCAGCAGCCAAGGACCTCCCTACGAGCAGTACTTC.

The chain joins TRBV19 to TRBJ2-7; 11 positions agree with TRBD2. V lost 3 bases to trimming and J lost 0 bases; unmatched junction nucleotides: 10. Germline loops: CDR1 LNHDA, CDR2 SQIVND (reference sequence). The CDR3 has 18 residues. The CDR3 DNA sequence: TGTGCCAGTAGTATCTCATTGGGACTAGCGGCATTCTCCTACGAGCAGTACTTC. This translates into CASSISLGLAAFSYEQYF.

This chain joins TRBV6-5 and TRBJ1-2; D unclear. The V and J ends lost 10 bases and 4 bases respectively, with 13 bases between them. CDR1 and CDR2 (germline): MNHEY, SVGAGI. This CDR3 has 12 residues. The CDR3 region has the DNA TGTGCCACGCGGGCGGGAGGCTATGGCTACACCTTC. Protein product: CATRAGGYGYTF.

CDR3 amino acids: CASSFGQLNQPQHF. CDR3 DNA: TGTGCCAGCAGCTTCGGACAGCTCAATCAGCCCCAGCATTTT. V is TRBV5-6 and J is TRBJ1-5; possible D gene TRBD1, 6 bases. Germline V lookup: CDR1 SGHDT, CDR2 YYEEEE. Trimming stripped 2 bases from V and 3 bases from J, with 9 bases between. The CDR3 runs to 14 residues.

The chain employs TRBV9 and TRBJ2-2; D may be TRBD1 (6 bases). Trimming pared 0 bases from V and 0 bases from J, leaving 12 bases between. CDR1 is SGDLS, CDR2 YYNGEE, per germline. The CDR3 runs 17 residues. As DNA, the CDR3 is TGTGCCAGCAGCGTAGTTGCAGGGGCGGCGAACACCGGGGAGCTGTTTTTT. It codes for CASSVVAGAANTGELFF.

This rearrangement joins TRBV7-9 to TRBJ2-6, with D perhaps matching TRBD1 (6 bases). Germline V gives CDR1 SEHNR, CDR2 FQNEAQ (reference sequence). Trimming left V 2 bases short and J 0 bases short, with 17 bases between. The CDR3 is made up of 19 amino acids. CDR3 DNA: TGTGCCAGCAGCTTAATAGGCGCAGGGGCTCGCTCTGGGGCCAACGTCCTGACTTTC. Protein: CASSLIGAGARSGANVLTF.

The chain has TRBV4-1 and TRBJ2-2; 9 bases agree with TRBD1. The germline V gene has CDR1 MGHRA and CDR2 YSYEKL. Trimming at V came to 4 bases and at J to 4 bases, leaving 7 bases not matched to a gene. This CDR3 is 16 amino acids long. CDR3 in amino acids: CASSLTGTGSTGELFF. The CDR3 nucleotides are TGCGCCAGCAGCCTCACCGGGACAGGGAGCACCGGGGAGCTGTTTTTT.

CDR3 protein: CASRGQLNTEAFF. CDR3 DNA sequence: TGTGCCAGCAGAGGACAGCTGAACACTGAAGCTTTCTTT. This chain joins TRBV2 and TRBJ1-1; D might be TRBD1 (6 bases). The CDR3 runs 13 residues. Trimming pared 6 bases from V and 0 bases from J, leaving 8 bases between. Germline lookup yields CDR1 SNHLY and CDR2 FYNNEI. The full variable domain, completed using reference TRBV2 and TRBJ1-1, is EPEVTQTPSHQVTQMGQEVILRCVPISNHLYFYWYRQILGQKVEFLVSFYNNEISEKSEIFDDQFSVERPDGSNFTLKIRSTKLEDSAMYFCASRGQLNTEAFFGQGTRLTVV.

The J gene is TRBJ1-2, the V gene TRBV28; D perhaps matches TRBD1 (6 bases). With 5 bases removed from V and 1 base from J, the gap between germline ends came to 17 bases. This CDR3 contains 16 residues. The germline CDR1 and CDR2 sequences are MDHEN and SYDVKM. CDR3 sequence reads: CASSPTEGGHNYGYTF. As DNA, the CDR3 is TGTGCCAGCAGTCCTACGGAGGGGGGCCATAACTATGGCTACACCTTC.

The chain recombines TRBV6-5 with TRBJ2-7; tentative D call: TRBD2 (5 bases). This CDR3 is built from 14 residues. Trimming left V 4 bases short and J 0 bases short, with 10 bases between. CDR1 and CDR2 from the germline V gene are MNHEY and SVGAGI. DNA of the CDR3: TGTGCCAGCAGTTTACGGGATAGCTCCTACGAGCAGTACTTC. This encodes CASSLRDSSYEQYF.

This clone was counted a single time. This specimen includes other DNA sequences encoding the same CDR3. The chain joins TRBV9 to TRBJ2-3; D is unclear. The V gene lost 3 bases and the J gene lost 2 bases, with 7 bases spanning the gap. Germline V gene lookup returns CDR1 SGDLS and CDR2 YYNGEE. CDR3 length: 13 amino acids. This CDR3 is CASSGLFTDTQYF. CDR3 in DNA: TGTGCCAGCAGCGGCCTGTTCACAGATACGCAGTATTTT.

This rearrangement joins TRBV9 to TRBJ2-7; 9 bases line up with TRBD2. The CDR3 sequence is 16 residues long. CDR1 is SGDLS, CDR2 YYNGEE, per germline. V trimming: 0 bases; J trimming: 2 bases; junction bases outside the gene matches: 6. The CDR3 bases are TGTGCCAGCAGCGTAGCTCTTGCGGGGGGGACCTACGAGCAGTACTTC. Translating it yields CASSVALAGGTYEQYF.

This clone was seen once. The rearrangement links TRBV30 to TRBJ2-3; D call uncertain. Trimming removed 0 bases from V and 5 bases from J, with 6 bases in between. Germline assignment: CDR1 GTSNPN and CDR2 SVGIG (reference sequence). The CDR3 spans 12 residues. The CDR3 sequence is CAWSVSQDTQYF. The CDR3 nucleotides read TGTGCCTGGAGTGTATCTCAAGATACGCAGTATTTT.

The rearrangement links TRBV4-2 to TRBJ2-7; D remains ambiguous. Trimming left V 0 bases short and J 5 bases short, with 2 bases between. The CDR3 consists of 11 residues. Germline assignment: CDR1 LGHNA and CDR2 YNFKEQ. The CDR3 sequence is CASSQENEQYF. The CDR3 region has the DNA TGTGCCAGCAGCCAAGAAAACGAGCAGTACTTC.

A word on this clone: This CDR3 is also generated by other DNA sequences in the sample. The rearrangement joins TRBV19 to TRBJ2-7; the D gene is possibly TRBD1 (6 bases). CDR1 and CDR2 (germline): LNHDA, SQIVND (reference sequence). Trimming pared 1 base from V and 6 bases from J, leaving 7 bases between. This CDR3 contains 12 residues. The CDR3 region is CASSIVGGEQYF. The CDR3 bases are TGTGCCAGTAGTATAGTAGGGGGCGAGCAGTACTTC.

V usage is TRBV9 and J usage is TRBJ1-3; D perhaps matches TRBD1 (5 bases). Trimming took off 0 bases at V and 0 bases at J, with 13 bases between the two ends. This CDR3 has 17 residues. CDR1 SGDLS and CDR2 YYNGEE come from the germline V gene. CDR3 bases: TGTGCCAGCAGCGTAGATCAGGCGAGGGGCTCTGGAAACACCATATATTTT. Translation: CASSVDQARGSGNTIYF. Complete variable domain (other parts from reference TRBV9 and TRBJ1-3): DSGVTQTPKHLITATGQRVTLRCSPRSGDLSVYWYQQSLDQGLQFLIQYYNGEERAKGNILERFSAQQFPDLHSELNLSSLELGDSALYFCASSVDQARGSGNTIYFGEGSWLTVV.

The chain has TRBV4-1 and TRBJ1-2, with unresolved D. The germline gives CDR1 MGHRA, CDR2 YSYEKL. The CDR3 has 14 residues. Between the trimmed V and J ends, which lost 4 bases and 4 bases, there was a span of 13 bases. The CDR3 reads CASSPGEGLYGYTF. The CDR3 DNA sequence: TGCGCCAGCAGCCCGGGAGAGGGTCTCTATGGCTACACCTTC.

The genes are TRBV27 and TRBJ2-1; 10 bases line up with TRBD1. J was trimmed by 5 bases and V by 5 bases; bases with no gene match: 9. Germline V gene sequence: CDR1 MNHEY, CDR2 SMNVEV (reference sequence). This CDR3 contains 16 residues. CDR3 residues: CASSGEDRGIDNEQFF. The CDR3 DNA sequence: TGTGCCAGCAGTGGAGAGGACAGGGGGATAGACAATGAGCAGTTCTTC.

The chain links TRBV19 to TRBJ2-7, with TRBD1 matching over 9 bases. J gave up 6 bases and V 6 bases, and 6 bases lay outside the gene matches. The germline CDR1 and CDR2 sequences are LNHDA and SQIVND (reference sequence). There are 13 residues in the CDR3. Here the CDR3 reads CASRISTGGEQYF. The CDR3 coding sequence is TGTGCCAGTAGAATCTCGACAGGGGGCGAGCAGTACTTC.

V usage is TRBV6-1 and J usage is TRBJ2-1, with 7 bases fitting TRBD2. V dropped 3 bases and J dropped 8; count of bases not matched to a gene: 13. CDR1 is MNHNS, CDR2 SASEGT, per germline. The CDR3 covers 16 residues. CDR3 sequence (DNA): TGTGCCAGCAGTGATATCAGCGGGAAGGCCGTTGATGAGCAGTTCTTC. It encodes CASSDISGKAVDEQFF.

The chain combines TRBV9 with TRBJ1-2; D is uncertain. Looked up from germline, CDR1 is SGDLS and CDR2 is YYNGEE. The length of the CDR3 is 15 residues. Trimming removed 0 bases from V and 4 bases from J, with 13 bases in between. The CDR3 DNA is TGTGCCAGCAGCGTAGAATCTCAAGGGCCCTATGGCTACACCTTC. Encoded protein: CASSVESQGPYGYTF.

The chain couples TRBV30 to TRBJ2-3; D possibly corresponds to TRBD2 (6 bases). CDR3 length equals 17 residues. Germline CDR1 reads GTSNPN; CDR2 reads SVGIG (reference sequence). V was shortened by 0 bases and J by 4 bases, with 20 bases between the two germline ends. CDR3 region: CAWSVGRGSSGADTQYF. The CDR3 bases are TGTGCCTGGAGTGTAGGGCGGGGCTCCTCCGGCGCAGATACGCAGTATTTT. The full variable domain, rest sourced from reference TRBV30 and TRBJ2-3, is SQTIHQWPATLVQPVGSPLSLECTVEGTSNPNLYWYRQAAGRGLQLLFYSVGIGQISSEVPQNLSASRPQDRQFILSSKKLLLSDSGFYLCAWSVGRGSSGADTQYFGPGTRLTVL.

This clone has just one count. This chain links TRBV5-1 with TRBJ2-7; TRBD2 agrees at 10 bases. The germline gives CDR1 SGHRS, CDR2 YFSETQ. This CDR3 is built from 14 residues. The V and J ends lost 5 bases and 6 bases, in that order; junction bases with no gene match: 8. In DNA, the CDR3 is TGCGCCAGCAGTTTTCCGGGACTAGCGCCCGAGCAGTACTTC. It encodes CASSFPGLAPEQYF.

V usage is TRBV27 and J usage is TRBJ2-1, with TRBD2 as a possible D gene (7 bases). Trimming shortened V by 6 bases and J by 8 bases, and 20 bases separated the two germline ends. The germline gives CDR1 MNHEY, CDR2 SMNVEV (reference sequence). The CDR3 contains 15 residues. CDR3 in amino acids: CASSPLEGGDHEQFF. The CDR3, as DNA: TGTGCCAGCAGCCCTCTCGAGGGGGGGGATCATGAGCAGTTCTTC.

The V gene is TRBV2, the J gene TRBJ2-3, with no clear D. This CDR3 contains 13 residues. The V gene's germline CDR1 is SNHLY and CDR2 FYNNEI. Trimming left V 7 bases short and J 6 bases short, with 14 bases between. CDR3 region: CASILISLDTQYF. DNA for the CDR3: TGTGCCAGCATCCTCATTTCCCTGGATACGCAGTATTTT. Drawing the rest from reference TRBV2 and TRBJ2-3, the complete variable domain is EPEVTQTPSHQVTQMGQEVILRCVPISNHLYFYWYRQILGQKVEFLVSFYNNEISEKSEIFDDQFSVERPDGSNFTLKIRSTKLEDSAMYFCASILISLDTQYFGPGTRLTVL.

CDR3 coding DNA: TGCGCCAGCAGTGGGACAGGACCGAACTATGGCTACACCTTC. Protein sequence: CASSGTGPNYGYTF. The chain links TRBV10-2 to TRBJ1-2; 7 nucleotides agree with TRBD1. J lost 2 bases, V lost 4 bases, and 4 bases had no gene match. The germline CDR1 and CDR2 sequences are WSHSY and SAAADI. This CDR3 has 14 residues.

The CDR3, as DNA: TGTGCCAGCAGAACCGGGACTAGCGGGAGATCCTACGAGCAGTACTTC. Protein product: CASRTGTSGRSYEQYF. The chain carries TRBV28 and TRBJ2-7, with 14 bases fitting TRBD2. The V segment lost 6 bases and the J segment 1 base; nucleotides outside the gene matches: 5. This CDR3 is built from 16 residues. Germline CDR1 is MDHEN and CDR2 is SYDVKM.